The entry below describes one T cell receptor (beta chain). There are many counts of this clonotype. It has no known antigen specificity. No base-level quality is on record; no much larger clone is a single base apart. The data belong to a study of regulatory T cells in long-lasting Graves disease (dated by TCRdb to the early 2020s). Regarding the research as a whole: To count as having persistent Graves' disease, a patient had to have received antithyroid drug treatment for over 5 years with TSH receptor autoantibodies remaining persistently positive. This study used TCR sequencing and RNA sequencing of peripheral blood to compare persistent Graves' disease patients against newly diagnosed Graves' disease patients. The study took place in China and was registered as a clinical trial. TCR sequencing covered some 13 persistent and roughly 20 newly diagnosed Graves' disease patients, some 33 samples in total. Persistent Graves' disease patients in the clinical cohort had taken antithyroid drugs for 8 to 12 years on average.

The time point label corresponds to: persistent/refractory GD, antithyroid drugs over 5 years with positive TRAb. RNA was extracted from PBMCs in TRIzol for both TCR sequencing and RNA sequencing. The diagnosis of Graves' disease was made according to American Thyroid Association guidelines. Patients were recruited from an endocrinology department in Xi'an, China. Each patient gave approximately 10 milliliters of peripheral blood, collected in an EDTA anticoagulant tube. Ficoll Paque Plus density gradient separation was used to isolate PBMCs, and no additional T cell sorting was done. RNA quality was checked with an Agilent 2100 Bioanalyzer and agarose gel, and concentration with a NanoDrop 2000. The receptor library was made with multiplex PCR. TCRdb shows the sequencer as Illumina HiSeq 4000. TCR beta libraries were built with iRepertoire HTBI primers and Arm-PCR amplification of CDR3 regions. Gel purification was performed on PCR products prior to sequencing. In the original analysis: Gene usage analysis of CDR3 amino acid clonotypes used the approximately 62 TRBV and about 13 TRBJ segments found across samples. COPE and FqMerger were used to merge the filtered high-quality paired reads into contigs. BLAST was used to align contigs to IMGT TRBV, TRBD and TRBJ reference genes, with CDR3 defined following IMGT. Highly expanded clones were defined as clonotypes with a frequency above 0.1%. Shannon entropy served as the measure of repertoire diversity, while the Gini coefficient captured V-J evenness. Clonotypes shared by more than one individual were considered public. Using fastp at Q25 and MiXCR, TCRdb reprocessed the public reads and kept productive beta chains. Records with the same CDR3 protein are collapsed into one entry carrying the most frequent genes and DNA. TCRdb, not the original authors, processed these V and J calls. Present in this sample are fewer than 600,000 distinct CDR3 sequences, about 22% of which were seen just once. The ten largest make up around 14% of the sample.

Study-wide conclusions, independent of this receptor: Sequencing and analysis were restricted to the TCR beta chain. Peripheral blood alone was examined, since thyroid tissue, which constituted the primary lesion, could not be accessed. Persistent patients shared more public clonotypes among themselves (around 2,700) than newly diagnosed patients did (approximately 870). The small sample size was acknowledged by the authors as a limitation that may reduce accuracy. Persistent disease showed preferential use of TRBV28, TRBJ1-2 and TRBJ2-5, whereas newly diagnosed disease favored TRBV20-1 and TRBJ2-1. Compared with newly diagnosed patients, persistent Graves' disease patients had lower TCR Shannon entropy and fewer highly expanded clones, which suggests clonal expansion.

Counted from cysteine to phenylalanine, this CDR3 has 17 amino acids. The DNA shown is the 51-base CDR3, in frame from base 1. Trimming removed 5 bases from V and 5 bases from J, leaving 24 bases between the germline ends. According to the germline V gene, CDR1 reads SGHVS and CDR2 reads FNYEAQ. In this chain, TRBV7-6 is recombined with TRBJ2-5; the D gene could be TRBD1 or TRBD2, each one agreeing over 5 bases. The receptor comes from a female donor with Graves disease. The sequences come from peripheral blood mononuclear cells (PBMCs), collected when the disease was refractory, from a patient treated with antithyroid drugs. Read as DNA, the sequence is TGTGCCAGCAGCGTAGGGATCGGGACGGAGGCGCCGGAGACCCAGTACTTC. This yields the protein CASSVGIGTEAPETQYF.